This T cell receptor beta chain was sequenced for a study of post-analysis software for immune sequencing data. For the study at large: Relapsing-remitting, secondary progressive and progressive-relapsing forms made up the multiple sclerosis disease courses.

cDNA libraries for TCR beta contained unique molecular identifiers. TCRdb called the PCR reads again in MiXCR, with one record for every CDR3 protein. In the table there are approximately 440,000 distinct CDR3 sequences, approximately 45% of which are singletons. This CDR3 contains 15 residues. CDR1 is SGHVS and CDR2 is FQNEAQ in the germline V gene. Between the trimmed V and J ends, which lost 3 bases and 0 bases, there was a span of 11 bases. Whole-study findings and limits: Among roughly five TRBV segments more frequent in patients than controls were TRBV5-6, TRBV5-1 and TRBV20-1.

Comments on this clonotype: What it binds is unknown.

Sequencing was carried out using blood. V gene TRBV7-8 combines with J gene TRBJ1-1, with TRBD1 as a possible D gene (6 bases). The source of this sequence is a girl aged 5 to 17 with multiple sclerosis. Written as DNA, the CDR3 is TGTGCCAGCAGCTTCCGGACAGAGATGAACACTGAAGCTTTCTTT. It encodes CASSFRTEMNTEAFF. Complete variable domain (other parts from reference TRBV7-8 and TRBJ1-1): GAGVSQSPRYKVAKRGQDVALRCDPISGHVSLFWYQQALGQGPEFLTYFQNEAQLDKSGLPSDRFFAERPEGSVSTLKIQRTQQEDSAVYLCASSFRTEMNTEAFFGQGTRLTVV.